This paragraph covers one TCR beta chain sequence. This CDR3 has 12 amino acids. CDR1 MDHEN and CDR2 SYDVKM come from the germline V gene. V gave up 7 bases and J gave up 5 bases, with 11 bases separating them. The entry originates in a study of blood T cell repertoires in COVID-19. As processed by the authors: Amplification of reference gene primers was used by the study to estimate nucleated cell counts. The method was immunoSEQ multiplex PCR; TCRdb's version includes in-frame clones alone and lacks a portion of them. V, J and clone size derive from that table, while D and trimming were established from the DNA sequence. The repertoire includes some 87,000 clones, about 92% of them detected once, and approximately 6% sits in the top ten.

The chain recombines TRBV28 with TRBJ1-1; no reliable D call. The specimen sequenced was peripheral blood. This clonotype was sampled from a woman in her sixties or seventies with active COVID-19. This CDR3 reads CASKTRGTEAFF. CDR3 DNA sequence: TGTGCCAGCAAAACACGGGGAACTGAAGCTTTCTTT.